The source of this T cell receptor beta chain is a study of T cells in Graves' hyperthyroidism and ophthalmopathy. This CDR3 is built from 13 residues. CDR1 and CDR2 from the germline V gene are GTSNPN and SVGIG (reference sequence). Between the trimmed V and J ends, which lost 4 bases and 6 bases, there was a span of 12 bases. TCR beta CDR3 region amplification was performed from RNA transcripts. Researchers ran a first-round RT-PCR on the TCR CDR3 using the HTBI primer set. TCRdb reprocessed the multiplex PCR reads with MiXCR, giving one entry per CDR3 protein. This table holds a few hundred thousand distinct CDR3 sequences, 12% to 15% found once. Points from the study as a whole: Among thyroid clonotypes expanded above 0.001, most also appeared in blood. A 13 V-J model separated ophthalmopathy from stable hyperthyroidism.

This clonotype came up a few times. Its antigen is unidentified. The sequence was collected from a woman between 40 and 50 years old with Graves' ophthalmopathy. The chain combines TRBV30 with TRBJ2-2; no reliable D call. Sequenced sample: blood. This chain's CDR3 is CAWIRAWPGELFF. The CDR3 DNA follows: TGTGCCTGGATTCGGGCGTGGCCCGGGGAGCTGTTTTTT.